Sequencing of this TCR beta chain was carried out in a study of blood T cell repertoires in COVID-19. Here immunoSEQ multiplex PCR was the method, and the copy in TCRdb shows in-frame clones only, minus some. The sample comprises about 130,000 clones, approximately 89% of which are singletons, and under 13% rests with the top ten. V dropped 4 bases and J dropped 6 bases, with 14 bases sitting between them. Germline V lookup: CDR1 SGHTA, CDR2 FQGNSA. The CDR3 has 14 residues. Sequenced material: peripheral blood. The chain joins TRBV7-2 to TRBJ2-3; perhaps TRBD1 as D (6 bases). This receptor was identified in a man in his forties or fifties with acute or convalescent COVID-19. CDR3 in DNA: TGTGCCAGCAGCTCCCCCCCGAGGGGGGATACGCAGTATTTT. Its translation is CASSSPPRGDTQYF.